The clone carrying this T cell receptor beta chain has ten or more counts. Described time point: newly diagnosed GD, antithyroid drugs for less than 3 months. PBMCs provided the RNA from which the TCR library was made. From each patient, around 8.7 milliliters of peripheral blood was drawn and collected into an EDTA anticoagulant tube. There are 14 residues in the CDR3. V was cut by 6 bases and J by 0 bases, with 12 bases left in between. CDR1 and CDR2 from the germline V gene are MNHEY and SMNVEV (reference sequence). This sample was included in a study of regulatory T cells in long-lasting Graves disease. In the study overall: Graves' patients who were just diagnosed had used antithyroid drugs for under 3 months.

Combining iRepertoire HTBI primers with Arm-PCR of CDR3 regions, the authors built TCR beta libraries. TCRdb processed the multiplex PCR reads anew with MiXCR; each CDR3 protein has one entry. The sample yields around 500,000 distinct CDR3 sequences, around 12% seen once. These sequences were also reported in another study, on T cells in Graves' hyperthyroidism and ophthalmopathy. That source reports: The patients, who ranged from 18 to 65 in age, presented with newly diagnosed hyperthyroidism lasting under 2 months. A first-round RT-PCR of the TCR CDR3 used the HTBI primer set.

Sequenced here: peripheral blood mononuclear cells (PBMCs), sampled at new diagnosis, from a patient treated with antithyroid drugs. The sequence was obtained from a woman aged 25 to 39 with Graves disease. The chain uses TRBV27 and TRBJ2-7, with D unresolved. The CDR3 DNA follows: TGTGCCAGCAGGCGCACGGTGGGCTCCTACGAGCAGTACTTC. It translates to CASRRTVGSYEQYF.